This is a list of T cell receptor beta chains from one sample in a study of cytomegalovirus exposure and HLA in healthy donors. The method was immunoSEQ multiplex PCR; TCRdb's version includes in-frame clones alone and lacks a portion of them. The data show 35,000 to 55,000 clones, with around two thirds seen just once and 8.7% held by the top ten. Sequenced: PBMCs. Receptor source: a human donor in good health. Both conserved end residues are part of each CDR3. The D gene is left open where the match is weak. A clone size is listed for some rows: how often the clone was seen (once, few, many), or a class if it is expanded.

J,V,size,D,CDR3,DNA
TRBJ2-3,TRBV7-2,NA,NA,CASRESADTQYF,TGTGCCAGCAGGGAGTCGGCGGATACGCAGTATTTT
TRBJ2-7,TRBV28,NA,TRBD2,CASNRERGFYGQYF,TGTGCCAGCAACCGTGAGCGGGGGTTTTATGGGCAGTACTTC
TRBJ2-5,TRBV30,NA,TRBD1,CAWNTGTGGQETQYF,TGTGCCTGGAATACCGGGACAGGGGGGCAAGAGACCCAGTACTTC
TRBJ2-3,TRBV10-2,NA,NA,CASSESWRTQYF,TGCGCCAGCAGTGAGTCTTGGCGGACGCAGTATTTT
TRBJ2-7,TRBV28,once,NA,CASRGPYEQYF,TGTGCCAGCAGGGGGCCCTACGAGCAGTACTTC
TRBJ1-1,TRBV5-1,NA,TRBD1,CASSFTGTANTEAFF,TGCGCCAGCAGCTTTACCGGGACAGCGAACACTGAAGCTTTCTTT
TRBJ1-5,TRBV6-1,NA,NA,CASSDRERVNQPQHF,TGTGCCAGCAGTGACAGGGAGCGGGTCAATCAGCCCCAGCATTTT
TRBJ2-3,TRBV6-1,NA,TRBD2,CASSEVGGTQYF,TGTGCCAGCAGTGAAGTGGGGGGGACGCAGTATTTT
TRBJ2-1,TRBV7-7,NA,TRBD2,CASSAGTSSHNEQFF,TGTGCTAGCAGCGCCGGGACTAGCTCCCACAATGAGCAGTTCTTC
TRBJ2-7,TRBV29-1,NA,TRBD1,CSVERGQGYEQYF,TGCAGCGTTGAACGGGGACAGGGCTACGAGCAGTACTTC
TRBJ1-2,TRBV28,NA,TRBD1,CASSTTGDGYTF,TGTGCCAGCAGTACGACAGGGGATGGCTACACCTTC
TRBJ1-3,TRBV4-3,NA,NA,CASSQDLTRHTGSGNTIYF,TGCGCCAGCAGCCAAGACTTAACACGACATACAGGCTCTGGAAACACCATATATTTT
TRBJ2-7,TRBV11-2,NA,TRBD2,CASSLTSGDSSYEQYF,TGTGCCAGCAGCCTAACTAGCGGGGATAGCTCCTACGAGCAGTACTTC
TRBJ2-5,TRBV7-3,few,TRBD2,CASSLRRGVETQYF,TGTGCCAGCAGCTTACGGCGGGGGGTGGAGACCCAGTACTTC
TRBJ2-2,TRBV5-1,NA,TRBD1,CASSLSWTGDTGELFF,TGCGCCAGCAGCTTGTCGTGGACAGGGGACACCGGGGAGCTGTTTTTT
TRBJ2-7,TRBV18,NA,NA,CASSPRGRDSYEQYF,TGTGCCAGCTCACCCAGGGGAAGGGACTCCTACGAGCAGTACTTC
TRBJ2-1,TRBV5-1,few,NA,CASSLDLGGSYNEQFF,TGCGCCAGCAGCTTGGACTTAGGCGGGTCCTACAATGAGCAGTTCTTC
TRBJ1-2,TRBV2,NA,NA,CASSAQGGQSYGYTF,TGTGCCAGCAGTGCTCAGGGTGGACAGAGCTATGGCTACACCTTC
TRBJ2-1,TRBV6-1,few,NA,CASSGGQRGPNEQFF,TGTGCCAGCAGTGGGGGGCAGCGGGGCCCCAATGAGCAGTTCTTC
TRBJ2-7,TRBV29-1,NA,NA,CSVTDRAYEQYF,TGCAGCGTAACGGACAGAGCCTACGAGCAGTACTTC
TRBJ1-2,TRBV6-5,NA,NA,CASRSTGFQGYTF,TGTGCCAGCAGGTCAACAGGGTTTCAGGGCTACACCTTC
TRBJ2-7,TRBV6-5,NA,TRBD1,CASSYNRDRVNEQYF,TGTGCCAGCAGTTATAACCGGGACAGGGTGAACGAGCAGTACTTC